The following is a T cell receptor (beta chain) sequence with its context. Germline CDR1 MNHEY, CDR2 SVGAGI. Trimming pared 2 bases from V and 1 base from J, leaving 11 bases between. This CDR3 region has 16 residues. It was CD45RO-negative cells, positively selected for CCR7, that made up naive CD8 cells, with terminally differentiated effector memory CD45RA+ cells excluded. Donors were healthy HIV-negative adults without recently reported acute infections or vaccinations. Every one of the donors was a Caucasian adult that lived in Nashville, Tennessee. These data are taken from a study of shared clonotypes between healthy human individuals. Repertoires were generated with immunoSEQ multiplex PCR, while TCRdb's copy carries only in-frame clones and drops some. Of 550,000 to 750,000 clones in the sample, around 95% were seen once.

The source material was naive CD8+ T cells sorted from blood. This chain links TRBV6-5 with TRBJ2-2, with D maybe TRBD1 (7 bases). The source of this sequence is a woman aged 25-40 years in good health. The CDR3 sequence is CASSYRGTENTGELFF. CDR3 in DNA: TGTGCCAGCAGTTACCGCGGGACAGAGAACACCGGGGAGCTGTTTTTT.